A single sample is the source of the 10 T cell receptor beta chains below, sequenced in a study of T cell changes during pregnancy in multiple sclerosis. Here immunoSEQ multiplex PCR was the method, and the copy in TCRdb shows in-frame clones only, minus some. This sample has around 64,000 clones, with over 90% found just once. The material sequenced was CD4+ T cells from peripheral blood mononuclear cells, taken after pregnancy. These receptor sequences come from a female donor with multiple sclerosis, enrolled in a pregnancy study.

A few counts support this clone. The J gene is TRBJ2-1, the V gene TRBV5-1; TRBD2 matches 8 bases. The germline CDR1 and CDR2 sequences are SGHRS and YFSETQ. The CDR3 is 15 residues long. Trimming cost V 8 bases and J 8 bases; bases outside gene matches: 15. The CDR3 reads CASCFLRTSLDEQFF. The CDR3 DNA follows: TGCGCCAGTTGTTTTCTCAGGACTAGCCTCGATGAGCAGTTCTTC.

The V call is TRBV19, the J call TRBJ1-2; the D is unclear. From germline, CDR1 is LNHDA and CDR2 SQIVND (reference sequence). The CDR3 consists of 13 residues. V lost 5 bases to trimming and J lost 5 bases, with 12 bases between them. The CDR3 loop is CASSHRPRYGYTF. CDR3 nucleotide sequence: TGTGCCAGTAGTCATCGGCCGCGGTATGGCTACACCTTC.

The rearrangement links TRBV30 to TRBJ2-5; 12 bases map to TRBD1. V gave up 5 bases and J gave up 13 bases; unmatched junction bases: 5. Germline V gene lookup returns CDR1 GTSNPN and CDR2 SVGIG (reference sequence). CDR3 size: 11 residues. As DNA, the CDR3 is TGTGCCTGGGGGGACAGGGGGCCTAGGTACTTC. Translation gives CAWGDRGPRYF.

The J gene is TRBJ2-6, the V gene TRBV5-8; D possibly corresponds to TRBD2 (7 bases). Trimming took off 0 bases at V and 2 bases at J, with 15 bases between the two ends. Germline CDR1 reads SGHTS; CDR2 reads YDEGEE. The CDR3 has 18 amino acids. The CDR3 spells CASSLVFLGGPGANVLTF. The CDR3 DNA sequence: TGTGCCAGCAGCTTGGTTTTTCTCGGGGGGCCTGGGGCCAACGTCCTGACTTTC.

This clone was seen only once. The chain employs TRBV19 and TRBJ1-2, with 9 bases matching TRBD1. The CDR3 runs to 14 residues. V shed 4 bases and J 6 bases; nucleotides not matched to a gene: 6. The germline gives CDR1 LNHDA, CDR2 SQIVND (reference sequence). The chain's CDR3 is CASSTLRQGDGYTF. CDR3 in DNA: TGTGCCAGTAGTACACTAAGACAGGGGGATGGCTACACCTTC.

This chain joins TRBV6-5 and TRBJ2-5, with 9 bases that match TRBD1. Trimming cost V 5 bases and J 4 bases; bases outside gene matches: 11. The CDR3 sequence is 16 residues long. The germline gives CDR1 MNHEY, CDR2 SVGAGI. The CDR3 coding sequence is TGTGCCAGCAGTAACTGGGGGACAGGGTGGGGAGAGACCCAGTACTTC. Its translation is CASSNWGTGWGETQYF.

This chain connects TRBV27 to TRBJ2-5, with D perhaps matching TRBD2 (5 bases). The last part of the DNA fits TRBJ2-7 better; the J call may be wrong. The germline V gene encodes CDR1 MNHEY and CDR2 SMNVEV (reference sequence). The CDR3 totals 15 residues. In DNA, the CDR3 is TGTGCCAGCAGTTTAGGGAGCAGGAGCTCCTACGAGCAGTACTTC. Protein sequence: CASSLGSRSSYEQYF.

This chain links TRBV10-2 with TRBJ2-5; 9 bases are shared with TRBD2. Germline-derived CDR1 and CDR2 are WSHSY and SAAADI. Trimming at V came to 5 bases and at J to 4 bases, leaving 11 bases not matched to a gene. The CDR3 totals 16 residues. The CDR3 here is CASSPHSGSGRETQYF. The CDR3 region has the DNA TGCGCCAGCAGTCCACATAGCGGGAGCGGTAGAGAGACCCAGTACTTC.

The gene calls are TRBV6-1 and TRBJ2-7, with TRBD1 matching 9 bases. The V segment lost 3 bases and the J segment 6 bases; nucleotides outside the gene matches: 9. This CDR3 is built from 15 residues. The germline gives CDR1 MNHNS, CDR2 SASEGT. CDR3 nucleotides: TGTGCCAGCAGTGACCGGGACAGGGTTAAATCCGAGCAGTACTTC. Protein: CASSDRDRVKSEQYF.

The V and J genes are TRBV5-6 and TRBJ2-7; maybe TRBD2 (5 bases). With 0 bases removed from V and 0 bases from J, the gap between germline ends came to 22 bases. This CDR3 is built from 19 residues. Germline V CDR1 and CDR2: SGHDT, YYEEEE. DNA for the CDR3: TGTGCCAGCAGCTTGGTCGTACGGGGATCCCAAGAAAGCTCCTACGAGCAGTACTTC. Its translation is CASSLVVRGSQESSYEQYF. Full variable domain (missing parts from reference TRBV5-6 and TRBJ2-7): DAGVTQSPTHLIKTRGQQVTLRCSPKSGHDTVSWYQQALGQGPQFIFQYYEEEERQRGNFPDRFSGHQFPNYSSELNVNALLLGDSALYLCASSLVVRGSQESSYEQYFGPGTRLTVT.